This T cell receptor beta chain is drawn from a study of vaccination and CD4 T cells after COVID-19. About the study: Control cultures, each given a CEFX pool, an HIV-1 Nef pool, or no peptide, were included.

Cultured CD4+ T cell DNA was sequenced using the Oncomine TCR Beta short-read assay. In TCRdb, the PCR reads were re-called with MiXCR into one record per CDR3 protein. This table holds some 14,000 distinct CDR3 sequences, approximately 55% found once. Documented treatment: roughly ten-day PBMC culture with coronavirus spike peptide pools or control peptides (ViraFEST assay). CDR3 length: 16 residues. V was pared by 5 bases and J by 1 base, with 17 bases between. Germline V lookup: CDR1 SGHVS, CDR2 FNYEAQ. About this clonotype itself: Its specificity is not known.

Specimen: CD4+ T cells from blood, cultured in vitro, collected before SARS-CoV-2 vaccination. This clonotype originated in a human donor who had recovered from COVID-19. The V call is TRBV7-6, the J call TRBJ1-1, with a possible D match to TRBD1 (5 bases). The CDR3 loop reads CASSKIGGRGNTEAFF. The CDR3, as DNA: TGTGCCAGCAGCAAGATCGGGGGACGGGGGAACACTGAAGCTTTCTTT. Full variable domain (rest looked up from reference TRBV7-6 and TRBJ1-1): GAGVSQSPRYKVTKRGQDVALRCDPISGHVSLYWYRQALGQGPEFLTYFNYEAQQDKSGLPNDRFSAERPEGSISTLTIQRTEQRDSAMYRCASSKIGGRGNTEAFFGQGTRLTVV.